Reported below is one T cell receptor (beta chain). Its cognate antigen has yet to be identified. No much larger clonotype is one base removed from it; base qualities were not supplied. In the prospective study, participants were roughly 18 to 100 years old, resided in about two dozen geographic areas of the United States, and were enrolled through a virtual design. In the prospective study, cohorts were assigned on the basis of participant-reported clinical history obtained from a screening survey and a study questionnaire. ImmuneRACE Cohort 3 recovered participants were defined by two consecutive negative NP/OP PCR tests, healthcare professional clearance, or symptom resolution. In the prospective study, mobile phlebotomists collected whole blood, serum and a nasopharyngeal or oropharyngeal swab from each participant. Additional blood draws and questionnaires over an approximately 2-month period could optionally be provided by prospective study participants. Before DNA extraction, blood samples from the prospective study were shipped at room temperature or frozen.

This entry comes from a study of blood T cell repertoires in COVID-19 (dated by TCRdb to the early 2020s). Regarding the study in general: Samples covering the acute and convalescent phases of COVID-19 were provided by collaborators in the United States, Italy and Spain. The prospective study material was composed of cDNA or gDNA derived from T cells, B-cell-depleted T cells, or PBMCs. The dataset comprised deeply sampled blood TCRbeta repertoires from subjects exposed to, actively infected with, or recovered from COVID-19. The repertoires were released in a freely available public database intended as a resource for research on the immune response to SARS-CoV-2. Samples were obtained from the ongoing ImmuneRACE study (first 160 participants) and from some 1,300 subjects provided by 6 global collaborators. A de-identified subject ID, COVID-19 status, age in years and sex were almost always included in the sample metadata. Where available, HLA class I and class II types were obtained from metadata supplied by the sample provider rather than from assay-based typing. Beyond this particular receptor, the publication reports: The amount of clinical and demographic metadata varied by source and participant and was provided uncurated.

Trimming costs V 4 bases and J 6 bases, and their ends lie 13 bases apart. Taken from the germline V gene, the CDR1 and CDR2 loops are SGHRS and YFSETQ. The CDR3 covers 14 residues, taking in both the cysteine and the phenylalanine. Only the CDR3 DNA is retained, 42 bases long and in frame from the first base. TCRbeta CDR3 regions were amplified from genomic DNA using the immunoSEQ Assay, a bias-controlled multiplex PCR. In the paper's pipeline: Within the assay, amplification of reference gene primers was used to estimate how many nucleated cells each sample contained. To quantify the absolute abundance of each unique TCRbeta CDR3 rearrangement, sequence reads were collapsed and filtered. For each sample, productive Simpson clonality was calculated by taking the square root of Simpson's diversity index across productive rearrangements. Here the immuneACCESS table is served through TCRdb, limited to in-frame sequences with V and J called. Missing clones are a known gap in these copies; in checked studies unresolved V genes cover under half, and the rest lacks a known reason. That table furnishes V, J and clone size, whereas the DNA furnished D and trimming. The sample table contains over 120,000 clones; only one count was recorded for roughly 80% of them. More than 5% of the sample lies in the top ten.

This receptor was identified in a woman aged 45 to 65 who had recovered from COVID-19. Here the chain combines TRBV5-1 and TRBJ1-4; matching of 5 bases hints at TRBD1 as the D gene. The sequenced sample was PBMCs or T cells enriched from blood (not recorded which). CDR3 region: CASSPGGVDEKLFF. The DNA sequence reads TGCGCCAGCAGCCCCGGGGGGGTGGATGAAAAACTGTTTTTT.